These T cell receptor beta chains were read from a single sample in a study of STAT5B mutations in CD4+ large granular lymphocyte leukemia. TCRdb's copy holds only in-frame clones and misses some; the assay was immunoSEQ multiplex PCR. The sample has about 38,000 clones; 65% to 90% are singletons. The sample taken for sequencing was CD4+ T cells from blood buffy coats. The origin of the receptors is a human donor in good health. CDR3s include the opening cysteine and the closing phenylalanine or tryptophan. A D gene is named only where the DNA matches it firmly. Where a row states a size, it is once, few, many or the class of an expanded clone; other rows omit it.

size: NA; D: TRBD1; V: TRBV18; J: TRBJ1-2; CDR3: CASSSGQGAYGYTF; DNA: TGTGCCAGCTCATCGGGACAGGGGGCGTATGGCTACACCTTC
size: NA; D: TRBD1; V: TRBV5-8; J: TRBJ1-1; CDR3: CASSLEGTGKAEAFF; DNA: TGTGCCAGCAGCTTGGAGGGGACAGGGAAGGCTGAAGCTTTCTTT
size: NA; D: NA; V: TRBV28; J: TRBJ1-5; CDR3: CASSASGHSNQPQHF; DNA: TGTGCCAGCAGTGCCTCAGGACACAGCAATCAGCCCCAGCATTTT
size: once; D: NA; V: TRBV7-8; J: TRBJ2-5; CDR3: CASSLKETQYF; DNA: TGTGCCAGCAGCTTGAAAGAGACCCAGTACTTC
size: NA; D: TRBD1; V: TRBV5-1; J: TRBJ2-3; CDR3: CASSLLTGGADTQYF; DNA: TGCGCCAGCAGCCTGCTGACAGGGGGCGCGGATACGCAGTATTTT
size: NA; D: NA; V: TRBV10-1; J: TRBJ1-5; CDR3: CASSSQVDQPQHF; DNA: TGCGCCAGCAGCAGTCAGGTGGATCAGCCCCAGCATTTT
size: NA; D: NA; V: TRBV5-1; J: TRBJ2-7; CDR3: CASSSSGDSYEQYF; DNA: TGCGCCAGCAGCTCCTCAGGGGACTCCTACGAGCAGTACTTC
size: NA; D: TRBD1; V: TRBV6-5; J: TRBJ2-3; CDR3: CASSYSTQGGTDTQYF; DNA: TGTGCCAGCAGTTACTCGACCCAGGGGGGCACAGATACGCAGTATTTT
size: NA; D: NA; V: TRBV19; J: TRBJ2-1; CDR3: CASSASPGGEQFF; DNA: TGTGCCAGTAGTGCCAGTCCTGGTGGTGAGCAGTTCTTC
size: NA; D: TRBD2; V: TRBV28; J: TRBJ2-2; CDR3: CASSLWGLAGGPGELFF; DNA: TGTGCCAGCAGTTTATGGGGACTAGCGGGGGGTCCCGGGGAGCTGTTTTTT
size: NA; D: NA; V: TRBV7-7; J: TRBJ2-7; CDR3: CASSPSSEGVEQYF; DNA: TGTGCTAGCAGCCCCTCTAGCGAGGGCGTCGAGCAGTACTTC
size: once; D: NA; V: TRBV11-2; J: TRBJ2-5; CDR3: CASSLTDQETQYF; DNA: TGTGCCAGCAGCTTAACAGACCAAGAGACCCAGTACTTC
size: NA; D: NA; V: TRBV7-9; J: TRBJ2-7; CDR3: CASSPPKDPRGEQYF; DNA: TGTGCCAGCAGCCCGCCTAAGGATCCCAGGGGTGAGCAGTACTTC
size: NA; D: NA; V: TRBV6-5; J: TRBJ2-1; CDR3: CASSLLGEQFF; DNA: TGTGCCAGCAGTCTCCTCGGTGAGCAGTTCTTC
size: NA; D: NA; V: TRBV29-1; J: TRBJ2-2; CDR3: CSVRVTGELFF; DNA: TGCAGCGTGAGGGTAACCGGGGAGCTGTTTTTT
size: NA; D: TRBD2; V: TRBV4-2; J: TRBJ2-1; CDR3: CASSHPGTSGYNEQFF; DNA: TGTGCCAGCAGTCACCCCGGGACTAGCGGATACAATGAGCAGTTCTTC
size: once; D: TRBD1; V: TRBV5-6; J: TRBJ1-2; CDR3: CASSGELDRGGYTF; DNA: TGTGCCAGCAGCGGCGAACTGGACAGGGGCGGCTACACCTTC
size: NA; D: NA; V: TRBV19; J: TRBJ1-1; CDR3: CASSINAESTEAFF; DNA: TGTGCCAGTAGTATAAATGCGGAGTCCACTGAAGCTTTCTTT
size: NA; D: NA; V: TRBV27; J: TRBJ1-5; CDR3: CASGLQSGKGNQPQHF; DNA: TGTGCCAGCGGCCTGCAGTCGGGGAAAGGCAATCAGCCCCAGCATTTT
size: NA; D: TRBD2; V: TRBV19; J: TRBJ2-3; CDR3: CASSNGLASTDTQYF; DNA: TGTGCCAGTAGTAACGGACTAGCGAGCACAGATACGCAGTATTTT
size: NA; D: NA; V: TRBV4-2; J: TRBJ1-2; CDR3: CASSSPPGSYGYTF; DNA: TGTGCCAGCAGCTCCCCGCCGGGGAGCTATGGCTACACCTTC
size: NA; D: TRBD2; V: TRBV5-4; J: TRBJ2-1; CDR3: CASSLAKGSGAYNEQFF; DNA: TGTGCCAGCAGCTTGGCCAAGGGTAGCGGGGCCTACAATGAGCAGTTCTTC
size: once; D: TRBD1; V: TRBV29-1; J: TRBJ2-2; CDR3: CSVDTGGTGELFF; DNA: TGCAGCGTGGATACAGGGGGAACCGGGGAGCTGTTTTTT
size: few; D: NA; V: TRBV19; J: TRBJ1-5; CDR3: CASSIGQVSQPQHF; DNA: TGTGCCAGTAGTATTGGGCAGGTTAGCCAGCCCCAGCATTTT
size: NA; D: NA; V: TRBV28; J: TRBJ1-5; CDR3: CALGTAADQPQHF; DNA: TGTGCCTTAGGCACCGCAGCCGATCAGCCCCAGCATTTT
size: NA; D: NA; V: TRBV2; J: TRBJ2-5; CDR3: CASTGPQETQYF; DNA: TGTGCCAGCACTGGTCCCCAAGAGACCCAGTACTTC
size: few; D: NA; V: TRBV7-9; J: TRBJ1-1; CDR3: CASSLGGGNTEAFF; DNA: TGTGCCAGCAGCTTAGGGGGGGGAAACACTGAAGCTTTCTTT
size: NA; D: NA; V: TRBV6-4; J: TRBJ1-2; CDR3: CASSDSPGVFYGYTF; DNA: TGTGCCAGCAGTGACTCTCCAGGGGTTTTCTATGGCTACACCTTC
size: NA; D: NA; V: TRBV10-3; J: TRBJ1-1; CDR3: CAISDPTKDTEAFF; DNA: TGTGCCATCAGTGACCCCACTAAGGACACTGAAGCTTTCTTT
size: NA; D: TRBD1; V: TRBV5-8; J: TRBJ1-5; CDR3: CASSLGDRGNQPQHF; DNA: TGTGCCAGCAGCTTGGGGGACAGAGGCAATCAGCCCCAGCATTTT
size: NA; D: TRBD2; V: TRBV18; J: TRBJ2-7; CDR3: CASSPPSGSIYEQYF; DNA: TGTGCCAGCTCACCGCCTAGCGGGAGTATCTACGAGCAGTACTTC
size: few; D: TRBD1; V: TRBV6-1; J: TRBJ1-1; CDR3: CACRVWTGTEAFF; DNA: TGTGCCTGTAGGGTCTGGACAGGCACTGAAGCTTTCTTT
size: NA; D: NA; V: TRBV5-1; J: TRBJ1-4; CDR3: CASSRGQPEDEKLFF; DNA: TGCGCCAGCAGCCGTGGACAGCCTGAGGATGAAAAACTGTTTTTT
size: NA; D: TRBD2; V: TRBV7-3; J: TRBJ2-7; CDR3: CASSKRLAGTSYEQYF; DNA: TGTGCCAGCAGCAAACGACTAGCGGGGACCTCCTACGAGCAGTACTTC
size: NA; D: TRBD2; V: TRBV10-1; J: TRBJ2-3; CDR3: CASSVGTSGSRSDTQYF; DNA: TGCGCCAGCAGTGTGGGGACTAGCGGGAGTCGGTCAGATACGCAGTATTTT
size: NA; D: TRBD2; V: TRBV4-2; J: TRBJ2-7; CDR3: CASSQGGGDEQYF; DNA: TGTGCCAGCAGCCAAGGCGGGGGGGACGAGCAGTACTTC
size: NA; D: TRBD1; V: TRBV12-5; J: TRBJ2-3; CDR3: CASGPGQGSDTQYF; DNA: TGTGCTAGTGGTCCCGGACAGGGGTCAGATACGCAGTATTTT
size: NA; D: NA; V: TRBV6-6; J: TRBJ2-7; CDR3: CASSYSTMDGDEQYF; DNA: TGTGCCAGCAGTTACTCGACTATGGACGGCGACGAGCAGTACTTC
size: NA; D: NA; V: TRBV5-1; J: TRBJ2-2; CDR3: CASKGGSLNTGELFF; DNA: TGCGCCAGCAAGGGGGGCTCTTTGAACACCGGGGAGCTGTTTTTT
size: NA; D: TRBD1; V: TRBV6-1; J: TRBJ1-2; CDR3: CASSGGDRDYYGYTF; DNA: TGTGCCAGCAGTGGGGGGGACAGGGACTATTATGGCTACACCTTC
size: NA; D: TRBD2; V: TRBV11-2; J: TRBJ2-1; CDR3: CASPGGGMTYNEQFF; DNA: TGTGCCAGCCCTGGCGGGGGGATGACCTACAATGAGCAGTTCTTC
size: NA; D: TRBD1; V: TRBV30; J: TRBJ1-2; CDR3: CAGREETRDRGGDYDYTF; DNA: TGTGCCGGGAGGGAGGAAACCCGGGACAGGGGTGGTGACTATGACTACACCTTC
size: once; D: NA; V: TRBV19; J: TRBJ1-5; CDR3: CASSDQGNQPQHF; DNA: TGTGCCAGTAGTGATCAGGGGAATCAGCCCCAGCATTTT
size: NA; D: NA; V: TRBV11-1; J: TRBJ2-7; CDR3: CASSSPGRSSYEQYF; DNA: TGTGCCAGCAGCTCTCCCGGACGGAGCTCCTACGAGCAGTACTTC
size: NA; D: TRBD2; V: TRBV5-1; J: TRBJ2-3; CDR3: CASSLAGGGADTQYF; DNA: TGCGCCAGCAGTCTAGCGGGGGGGGGCGCAGATACGCAGTATTTT
size: NA; D: TRBD1; V: TRBV6-6; J: TRBJ2-7; CDR3: CASTPGQATYEQYF; DNA: TGTGCCAGCACTCCGGGACAGGCCACCTACGAGCAGTACTTC
size: NA; D: TRBD1; V: TRBV11-3; J: TRBJ1-1; CDR3: CASSPTGEDTEAFF; DNA: TGTGCCAGCAGCCCGACAGGGGAAGACACTGAAGCTTTCTTT
size: NA; D: TRBD1; V: TRBV28; J: TRBJ2-7; CDR3: CASSTPTGASYEQYF; DNA: TGTGCCAGCAGTACCCCGACAGGGGCCTCCTACGAGCAGTACTTC
size: NA; D: NA; V: TRBV7-2; J: TRBJ2-1; CDR3: CASSLQLYNEQFF; DNA: TGTGCCAGCAGCTTACAACTTTACAATGAGCAGTTCTTC